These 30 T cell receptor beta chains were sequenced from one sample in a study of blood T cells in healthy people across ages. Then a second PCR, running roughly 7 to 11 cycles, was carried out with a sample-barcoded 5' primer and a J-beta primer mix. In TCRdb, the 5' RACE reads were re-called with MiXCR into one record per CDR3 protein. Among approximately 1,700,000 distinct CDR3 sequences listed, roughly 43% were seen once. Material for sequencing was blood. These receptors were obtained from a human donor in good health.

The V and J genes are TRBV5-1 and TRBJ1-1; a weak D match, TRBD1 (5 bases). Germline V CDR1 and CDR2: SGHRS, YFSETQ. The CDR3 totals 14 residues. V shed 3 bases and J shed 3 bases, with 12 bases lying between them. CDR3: CASSSSDSHTEAFF. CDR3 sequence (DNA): TGCGCCAGCAGCTCATCTGACAGCCACACTGAAGCTTTCTTT. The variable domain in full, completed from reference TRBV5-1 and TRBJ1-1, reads KAGVTQTPRYLIKTRGQQVTLSCSPISGHRSVSWYQQTPGQGLQFLFEYFSETQRNKGNFPGRFSGRQFSNSRSEMNVSTLELGDSALYLCASSSSDSHTEAFFGQGTRLTVV.

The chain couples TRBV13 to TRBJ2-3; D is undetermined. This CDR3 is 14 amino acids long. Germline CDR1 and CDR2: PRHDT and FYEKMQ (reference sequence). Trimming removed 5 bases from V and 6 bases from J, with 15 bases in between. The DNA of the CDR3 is TGTGCCAGCAGCGCCGCGGTACCGATGGATACGCAGTATTTT. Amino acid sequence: CASSAAVPMDTQYF. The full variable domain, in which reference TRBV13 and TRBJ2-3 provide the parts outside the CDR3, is AAGVIQSPRHLIKEKRETATLKCYPIPRHDTVYWYQQGPGQDPQFLISFYEKMQSDKGSIPDRFSAQQFSDYHSELNMSSLELGDSALYFCASSAAVPMDTQYFGPGTRLTVL.

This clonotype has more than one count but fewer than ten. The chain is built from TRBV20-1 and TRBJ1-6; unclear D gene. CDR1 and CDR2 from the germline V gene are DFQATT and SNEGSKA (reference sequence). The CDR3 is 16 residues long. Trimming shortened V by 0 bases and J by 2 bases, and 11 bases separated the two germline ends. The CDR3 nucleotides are TGCAGTGCTAGAGATTCGGAGGTTCCCTATAATTCACCCCTCCACTTT. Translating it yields CSARDSEVPYNSPLHF.

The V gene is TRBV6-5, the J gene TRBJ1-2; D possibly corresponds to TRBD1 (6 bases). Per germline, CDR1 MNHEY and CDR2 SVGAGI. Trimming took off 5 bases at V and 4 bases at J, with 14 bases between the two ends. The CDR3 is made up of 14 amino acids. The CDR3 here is CASSQRQARYGYTF. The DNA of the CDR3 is TGTGCCAGCAGTCAGCGACAGGCCCGCTATGGCTACACCTTC.

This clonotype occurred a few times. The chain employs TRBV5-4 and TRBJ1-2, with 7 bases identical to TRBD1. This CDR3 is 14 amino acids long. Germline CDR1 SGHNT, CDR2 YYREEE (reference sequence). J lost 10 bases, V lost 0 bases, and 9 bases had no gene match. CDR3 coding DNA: TGTGCCAGCAGCTTGGAACAGGGGAATAGTGACTACACCTTC. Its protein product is CASSLEQGNSDYTF.

The CDR3 coding sequence is TGCAGTGCTAGAGATGCCGGGGGGGGGAACCAAGAGACCCAGTACTTC. Translating gives CSARDAGGGNQETQYF. This chain connects TRBV20-1 to TRBJ2-5, with 8 nucleotides matching TRBD2. Trimming took 0 bases from V and 0 from J; bases not matched to a gene: 6. The CDR3 has 16 amino acids. Germline V lookup: CDR1 DFQATT, CDR2 SNEGSKA (reference sequence).

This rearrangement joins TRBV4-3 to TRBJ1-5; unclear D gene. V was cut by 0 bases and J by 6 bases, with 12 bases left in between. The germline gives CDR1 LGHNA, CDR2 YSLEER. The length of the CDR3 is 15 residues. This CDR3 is CASSQDLADPQPQHF. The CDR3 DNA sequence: TGCGCCAGCAGCCAAGATCTGGCAGATCCTCAGCCCCAGCATTTT.

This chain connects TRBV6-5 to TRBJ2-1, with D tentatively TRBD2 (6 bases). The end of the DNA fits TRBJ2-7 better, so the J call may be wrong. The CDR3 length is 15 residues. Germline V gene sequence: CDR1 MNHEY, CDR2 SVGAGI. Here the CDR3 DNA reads TGTGCCAGCACCAGAGGGGCGGGGTTCTACAATGAGCAGTACTTC. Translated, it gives CASTRGAGFYNEQYF.

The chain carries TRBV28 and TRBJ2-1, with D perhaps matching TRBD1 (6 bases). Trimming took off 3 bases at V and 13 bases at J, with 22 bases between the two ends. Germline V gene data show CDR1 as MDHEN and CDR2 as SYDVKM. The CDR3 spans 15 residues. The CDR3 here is CASSFSGVKQETQFF. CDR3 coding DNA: TGTGCCAGCAGTTTTTCAGGGGTAAAGCAAGAGACCCAGTTCTTC. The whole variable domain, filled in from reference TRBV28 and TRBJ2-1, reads DVKVTQSSRYLVKRTGEKVFLECVQDMDHENMFWYRQDPGLGLRLIYFSYDVKMKEKGDIPEGYSVSREKKERFSLILESASTNQTSMYLCASSFSGVKQETQFFGPGTRLTVL.

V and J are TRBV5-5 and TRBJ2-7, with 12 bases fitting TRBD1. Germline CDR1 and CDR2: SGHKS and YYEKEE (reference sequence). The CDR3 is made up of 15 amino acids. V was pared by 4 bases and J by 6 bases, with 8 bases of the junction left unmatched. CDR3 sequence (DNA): TGTGCCAGCAGCCCCCCCGGGACAGGGGGCGGCGAGCAGTACTTC. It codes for CASSPPGTGGGEQYF.

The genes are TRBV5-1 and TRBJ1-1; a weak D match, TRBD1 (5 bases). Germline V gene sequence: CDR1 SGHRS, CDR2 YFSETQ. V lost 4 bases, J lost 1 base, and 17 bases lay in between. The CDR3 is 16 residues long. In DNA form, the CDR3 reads TGCGCCAGCAGCCGGTTGGGACGGGGTGCGAACACTGAAGCTTTCTTT. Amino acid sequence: CASSRLGRGANTEAFF.

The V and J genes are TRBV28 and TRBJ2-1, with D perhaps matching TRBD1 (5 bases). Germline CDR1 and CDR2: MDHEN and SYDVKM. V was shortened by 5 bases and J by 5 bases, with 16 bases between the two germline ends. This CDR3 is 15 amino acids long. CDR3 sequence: CASSVDRPMNNEQFF. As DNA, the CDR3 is TGTGCCAGCAGTGTCGACAGACCCATGAACAATGAGCAGTTCTTC.

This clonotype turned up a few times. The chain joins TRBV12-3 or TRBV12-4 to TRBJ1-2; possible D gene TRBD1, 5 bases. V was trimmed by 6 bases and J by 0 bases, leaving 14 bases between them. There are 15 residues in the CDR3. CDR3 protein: CASSRDRRTNYGYTF. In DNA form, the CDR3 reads TGTGCCAGCAGCCGGGACCGCCGAACTAACTATGGCTACACCTTC.

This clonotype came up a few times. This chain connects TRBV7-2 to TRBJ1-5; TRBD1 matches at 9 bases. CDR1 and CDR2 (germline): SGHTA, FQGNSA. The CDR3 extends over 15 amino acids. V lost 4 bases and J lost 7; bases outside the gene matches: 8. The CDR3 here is CASSYTGTGNQPQHF. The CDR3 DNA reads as TGTGCCAGCAGCTATACCGGGACAGGGAACCAGCCCCAGCATTTT.

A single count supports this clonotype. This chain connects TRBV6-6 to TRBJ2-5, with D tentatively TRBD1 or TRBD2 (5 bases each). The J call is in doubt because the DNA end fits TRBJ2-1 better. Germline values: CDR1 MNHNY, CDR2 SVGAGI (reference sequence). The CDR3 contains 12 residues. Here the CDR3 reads CASSYSRETQFF. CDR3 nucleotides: TGTGCCAGCAGTTACTCCAGGGAGACCCAGTTCTTC.

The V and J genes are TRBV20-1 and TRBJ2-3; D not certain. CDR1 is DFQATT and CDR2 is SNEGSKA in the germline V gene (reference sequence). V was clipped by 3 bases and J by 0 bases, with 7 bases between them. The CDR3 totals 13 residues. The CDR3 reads CSASKPSTDTQYF. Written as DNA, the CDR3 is TGCAGTGCTAGTAAACCTAGCACAGATACGCAGTATTTT.

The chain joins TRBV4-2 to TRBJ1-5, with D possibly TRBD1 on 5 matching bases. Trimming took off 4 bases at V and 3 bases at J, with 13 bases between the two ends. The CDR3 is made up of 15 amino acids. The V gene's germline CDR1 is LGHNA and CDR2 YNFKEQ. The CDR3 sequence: CASSRDAVTNQPQHF. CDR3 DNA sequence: TGTGCCAGCAGCCGGGACGCGGTCACCAATCAGCCCCAGCATTTT.

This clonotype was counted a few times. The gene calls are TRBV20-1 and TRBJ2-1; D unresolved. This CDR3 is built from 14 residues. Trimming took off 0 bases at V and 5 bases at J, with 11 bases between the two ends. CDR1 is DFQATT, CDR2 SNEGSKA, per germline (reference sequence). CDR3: CSARDILRNNEQFF. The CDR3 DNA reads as TGCAGTGCTAGAGATATTTTAAGAAACAATGAGCAGTTCTTC.

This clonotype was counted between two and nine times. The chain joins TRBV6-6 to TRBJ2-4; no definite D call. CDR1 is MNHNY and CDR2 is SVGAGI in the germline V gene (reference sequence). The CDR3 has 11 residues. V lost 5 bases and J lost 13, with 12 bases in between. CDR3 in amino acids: CASSHGLEQYF. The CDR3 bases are TGTGCCAGCAGTCACGGTTTGGAGCAGTACTTC.

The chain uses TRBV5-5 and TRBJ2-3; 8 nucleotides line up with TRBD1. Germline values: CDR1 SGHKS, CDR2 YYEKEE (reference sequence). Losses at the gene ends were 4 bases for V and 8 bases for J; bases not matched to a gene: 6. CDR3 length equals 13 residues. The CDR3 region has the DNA TGTGCCAGCAGCGTCGGACAGGGAATTACGCAGTATTTT. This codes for CASSVGQGITQYF. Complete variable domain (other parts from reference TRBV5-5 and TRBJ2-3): DAGVTQSPTHLIKTRGQQVTLRCSPISGHKSVSWYQQVLGQGPQFIFQYYEKEERGRGNFPDRFSARQFPNYSSELNVNALLLGDSALYLCASSVGQGITQYFGPGTRLTVL.

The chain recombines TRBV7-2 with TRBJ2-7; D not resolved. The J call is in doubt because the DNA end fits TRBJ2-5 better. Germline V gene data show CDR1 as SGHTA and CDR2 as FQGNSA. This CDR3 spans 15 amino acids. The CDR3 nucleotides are TGTGCCAGCAGCTTGGAAGGGCAGATGAGGGAGACCCAGTACTTC. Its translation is CASSLEGQMRETQYF.

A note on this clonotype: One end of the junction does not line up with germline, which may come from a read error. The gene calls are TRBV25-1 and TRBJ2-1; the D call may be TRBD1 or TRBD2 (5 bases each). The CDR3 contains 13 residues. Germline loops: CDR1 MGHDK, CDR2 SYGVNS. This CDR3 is CACSSRDGETQFF. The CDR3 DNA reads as TGTGCCTGCAGCTCAAGGGACGGAGAGACCCAGTTCTTC. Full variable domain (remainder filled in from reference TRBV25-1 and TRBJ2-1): EADIYQTPRYLVIGTGKKITLECSQTMGHDKMYWYQQDPGMELHLIHYSYGVNSTEKGDLSSESTVSRIRTEHFPLTLESARPSHTSQYLCACSSRDGETQFFGPGTRLTVL.

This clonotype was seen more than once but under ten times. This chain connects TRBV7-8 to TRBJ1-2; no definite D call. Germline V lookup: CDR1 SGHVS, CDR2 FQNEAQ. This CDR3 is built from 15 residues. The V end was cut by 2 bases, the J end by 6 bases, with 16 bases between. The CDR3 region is CASSLTVLAANGYTF. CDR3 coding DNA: TGTGCCAGCAGCTTAACTGTTTTGGCGGCTAATGGCTACACCTTC.

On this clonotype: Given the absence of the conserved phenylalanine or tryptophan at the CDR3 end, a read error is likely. The CDR3 loop is CASSWTLQETQYL. DNA for the CDR3: TGTGCCAGCAGTTGGACTCTTCAAGAGACCCAGTACCTC. The chain employs TRBV2 and TRBJ2-5, with D perhaps matching TRBD2 (5 bases). V lost 5 bases and J 2 bases, leaving 9 bases between the germline ends. The CDR3 is made up of 13 amino acids. Germline V lookup: CDR1 SNHLY, CDR2 FYNNEI.

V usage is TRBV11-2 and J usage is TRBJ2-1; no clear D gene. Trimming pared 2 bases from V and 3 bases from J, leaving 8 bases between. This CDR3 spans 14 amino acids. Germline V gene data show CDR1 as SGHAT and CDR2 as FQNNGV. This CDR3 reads CASSLSVFYNEQFF. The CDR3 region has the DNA TGTGCCAGCAGCTTAAGTGTCTTCTACAATGAGCAGTTCTTC.

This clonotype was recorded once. The CDR3 reads CASSLNRGSGYGYTF. The CDR3 coding sequence is TGTGCCAGCTCTCTTAACCGGGGTTCGGGCTATGGCTACACCTTC. The chain uses TRBV27 and TRBJ1-2; D remains ambiguous. Trimming left V 8 bases short and J 4 bases short, with 20 bases between. Germline-derived CDR1 and CDR2 are MNHEY and SMNVEV (reference sequence). This CDR3 comprises 15 residues.

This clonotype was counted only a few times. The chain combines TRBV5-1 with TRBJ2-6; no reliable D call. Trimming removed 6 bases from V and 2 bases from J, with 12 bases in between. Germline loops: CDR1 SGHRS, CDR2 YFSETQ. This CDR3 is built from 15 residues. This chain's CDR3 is CASTRQETGANVLTF. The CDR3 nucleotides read TGCGCCAGCACGCGGCAGGAAACTGGGGCCAACGTCCTGACTTTC.

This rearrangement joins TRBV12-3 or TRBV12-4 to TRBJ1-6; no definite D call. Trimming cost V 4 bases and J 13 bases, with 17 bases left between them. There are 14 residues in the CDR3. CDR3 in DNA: TGTGCCAGCAGTTATGACGGGCCTCTGGGCCCCCTCCACTTT. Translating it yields CASSYDGPLGPLHF.

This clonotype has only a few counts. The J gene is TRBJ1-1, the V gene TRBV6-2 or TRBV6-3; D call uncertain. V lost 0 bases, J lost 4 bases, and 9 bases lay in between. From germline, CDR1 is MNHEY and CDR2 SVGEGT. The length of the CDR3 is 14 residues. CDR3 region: CASSYSRQITEAFF. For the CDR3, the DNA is TGTGCCAGCAGTTACTCGAGGCAGATCACTGAAGCTTTCTTT.

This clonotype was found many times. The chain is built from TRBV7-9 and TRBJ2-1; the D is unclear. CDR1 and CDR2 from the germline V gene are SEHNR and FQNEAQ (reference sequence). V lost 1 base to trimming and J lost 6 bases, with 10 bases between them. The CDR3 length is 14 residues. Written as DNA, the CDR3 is TGTGCCAGCAGCTTAGGGGCTGGGGTCAATGAGCAGTTCTTC. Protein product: CASSLGAGVNEQFF.